These 17 T cell receptor beta chains share one sample of origin, sequenced in a study of T cells in Graves' hyperthyroidism and ophthalmopathy (dated by TCRdb to the late 2010s). To prepare the library, multiplex PCR was applied. Sequencer: Illumina HiSeq 2000. The TCR beta CDR3 regions were amplified from the RNA transcripts. A first-round RT-PCR of the TCR CDR3 used the HTBI primer set with the Qiagen OneStep RT-PCR kit. TCRdb reanalyzed the raw reads on its own, using fastp at Q25 for trimming and MiXCR for clone calling, and kept in-frame beta chains. Rows are combined by CDR3 protein, so each entry shows the most common genes and DNA. The table for this sample lists approximately 600,000 distinct CDR3 sequences; about 20% of them were counted only once. The ten largest make up roughly 30% of the sample. The sequenced sample consisted of blood. All receptors come from a man aged 30 to 39 with Graves' ophthalmopathy.

The chain couples TRBV15 to TRBJ2-2, with TRBD2 as a possible D gene (6 bases). V lost 0 bases and J lost 3, with 11 bases in between. Germline V gene lookup returns CDR1 LNHNV and CDR2 YYDKDF (reference sequence). The CDR3 loop spans 16 amino acids. CDR3 residues: CATSREGLPYTGELFF. CDR3 nucleotides: TGTGCCACCAGCAGAGAGGGACTTCCGTACACCGGGGAGCTGTTTTTT.

This clonotype was observed many times. This chain uses TRBV6-5 with TRBJ1-1, with D tentatively TRBD1 (6 bases). Deletions cut 0 bases from V and 1 base from J, with 9 bases between. Germline V gene data show CDR1 as MNHEY and CDR2 as SVGAGI. This CDR3 region has 15 residues. In DNA, the CDR3 is TGTGCCAGCAGTTACTCATGGACAGCGAACACTGAAGCTTTCTTT. This sequence encodes CASSYSWTANTEAFF.

This clonotype was recorded a few times. This chain connects TRBV6-2 or TRBV6-3 to TRBJ2-7; D may be TRBD1 (6 bases). The CDR3 spans 16 residues. V was cut by 0 bases and J by 1 base, with 13 bases left in between. The germline V gene has CDR1 MNHEY and CDR2 SVGEGT. CDR3 sequence (DNA): TGTGCCAGCAGTTACTCGAGGACAGACTCTTCCTACGAGCAGTACTTC. Protein product: CASSYSRTDSSYEQYF.

As regards this clonotype: Compared with germline, one end of the junction differs, possibly owing to a read error. V usage is TRBV7-9 and J usage is TRBJ2-7; 8 bases are shared with TRBD2. Germline V gives CDR1 SEHNR, CDR2 FQNEAQ (reference sequence). The CDR3 is made up of 15 amino acids. As DNA, the CDR3 is TGTGCCAGCAGCTCAAGTAGCGGGGAGAACTACGAGCAGTGCTTC. It is translated as CASSSSSGENYEQCF.

The chain uses TRBV7-8 and TRBJ2-7; 8 bases agree with TRBD2. The CDR3 is 18 residues long. After removal of 3 bases from V and 5 bases from J, the junction contained 18 bases not matched to a gene. Germline lookup yields CDR1 SGHVS and CDR2 FQNEAQ. CDR3 protein: CASSFVRGLSGSNNEQYF. The DNA for the CDR3 is TGTGCCAGCAGCTTCGTCAGGGGTCTGAGCGGGAGTAATAACGAGCAGTACTTC. The full variable domain, completed using reference TRBV7-8 and TRBJ2-7, is GAGVSQSPRYKVAKRGQDVALRCDPISGHVSLFWYQQALGQGPEFLTYFQNEAQLDKSGLPSDRFFAERPEGSVSTLKIQRTQQEDSAVYLCASSFVRGLSGSNNEQYFGPGTRLTVT.

This clonotype was seen a few times. V usage is TRBV6-1 and J usage is TRBJ2-1, with D uncertain. Trimming took off 3 bases at V and 5 bases at J, with 11 bases between the two ends. Germline loops: CDR1 MNHNS, CDR2 SASEGT. The CDR3 spans 14 residues. CDR3 in amino acids: CASSDRVGNNEQFF. DNA for the CDR3: TGTGCCAGCAGTGATAGAGTCGGAAACAATGAGCAGTTCTTC.

The chain has TRBV7-9 and TRBJ2-1; 7 bases are shared with TRBD2. Germline-derived CDR1 and CDR2 are SEHNR and FQNEAQ (reference sequence). V lost 1 base to trimming and J lost 0 bases; unmatched junction nucleotides: 15. The CDR3 covers 20 residues. The CDR3 sequence is CASSLVGGARRESSYNEQFF. The CDR3 DNA reads as TGTGCCAGCAGCTTAGTAGGAGGCGCCAGGCGGGAGAGCTCCTACAATGAGCAGTTCTTC.

This clonotype was recorded many times. This rearrangement joins TRBV27 to TRBJ2-1; D is uncertain. This CDR3 has 16 residues. Trimming took 6 bases from V and 2 from J, leaving 17 bases between them. Per the germline V gene, CDR1 is MNHEY and CDR2 is SMNVEV (reference sequence). The DNA of the CDR3 is TGTGCCAGCAGATTACGCCCGTTGGTGCCCTACAATGAGCAGTTCTTC. It yields the protein CASRLRPLVPYNEQFF.

The J gene is TRBJ2-3, the V gene TRBV7-2; TRBD1 matches at 9 bases. The germline V gene encodes CDR1 SGHTA and CDR2 FQGNSA. The CDR3 has 16 residues. V lost 4 bases to trimming and J lost 1 base; unmatched junction nucleotides: 6. CDR3 coding DNA: TGTGCCAGCAGCTCTACCCGGGACAGGGGCACAGATACGCAGTATTTT. It codes for CASSSTRDRGTDTQYF.

In this sample, this clonotype turned up a few times. The chain couples TRBV6-6 to TRBJ1-2, with TRBD1 as a possible D gene (5 bases). Trimming pared 0 bases from V and 4 bases from J, leaving 15 bases between. Germline V gene lookup returns CDR1 MNHNY and CDR2 SVGAGI (reference sequence). The CDR3 sequence is 16 residues long. For the CDR3, the DNA is TGTGCCAGCAGTTACTCCCCAACGGGGGAAGGCTATGGCTACACCTTC. Amino acids: CASSYSPTGEGYGYTF.

This clonotype was detected ten times or more. CDR3 in DNA: TGTGCCAGCTCACCGTCGACGCCCCTGGGCGCTTTCTTT. Protein: CASSPSTPLGAFF. The chain combines TRBV18 with TRBJ1-1; D uncertain. The CDR3 has 13 residues. Germline values: CDR1 KGHSH, CDR2 LQKENI. V was shortened by 3 bases and J by 11 bases, with 16 bases between the two germline ends.

The chain carries TRBV5-8 and TRBJ2-1, with TRBD2 as a possible D gene (5 bases). V lost 1 base, J lost 4 bases, and 12 bases lay in between. This CDR3 comprises 15 residues. CDR1 and CDR2 from the germline V gene are SGHTS and YDEGEE. CDR3: CASSLHGVGYNEQFF. For the CDR3, the DNA is TGTGCCAGCAGCTTGCACGGGGTGGGGTACAATGAGCAGTTCTTC.

This clonotype was seen ten or more times. The chain links TRBV18 to TRBJ2-7; 10 nucleotides line up with TRBD2. Germline assignment: CDR1 KGHSH and CDR2 LQKENI. CDR3 length: 15 residues. Germline trimming cut 3 bases from V and 6 bases from J; bases unmatched to any gene: 8. In DNA form, the CDR3 reads TGTGCCAGCTCACCGTCTTACCTAGCGGGAGTCGAGCAGTACTTC. Protein product: CASSPSYLAGVEQYF.

This clonotype was counted between two and nine times. The J gene is TRBJ1-1, the V gene TRBV6-2 or TRBV6-3; no definite D call. V dropped 6 bases and J dropped 6 bases, with 17 bases sitting between them. Germline values: CDR1 MNHEY, CDR2 SVGEGT. The CDR3 extends over 14 amino acids. Written as DNA, the CDR3 is TGTGCCAGCAGGGGAAGAACCTCGACGGCTGAAGCTTTCTTT. Amino acid sequence: CASRGRTSTAEAFF.

This clonotype has at least ten counts. V is TRBV7-9 and J is TRBJ2-5; 11 bases line up with TRBD2. The CDR3 has 14 residues. After removal of 5 bases from V and 2 bases from J, the junction contained 1 base not matched to a gene. Germline assignment: CDR1 SEHNR and CDR2 FQNEAQ (reference sequence). In DNA, the CDR3 is TGTGCCAGCAGCCGACTAGCGGGGCAAGAGACCCAGTACTTC. Its translation: CASSRLAGQETQYF.

The V gene is TRBV6-1, the J gene TRBJ2-3, with unresolved D. Germline assignment: CDR1 MNHNS and CDR2 SASEGT. This CDR3 comprises 11 residues. Trimming removed 6 bases at V and 6 bases at J, with 7 bases between. The CDR3 DNA follows: TGTGCCAGCAGGAAGTGGGATACGCAGTATTTT. Protein sequence: CASRKWDTQYF.

This clonotype appeared a few times. The V gene is TRBV27, the J gene TRBJ2-2; D may match TRBD1 or TRBD2 (5 bases each). The CDR3 is 13 amino acids. Trimming removed 3 bases from V and 6 bases from J, with 8 bases in between. Looked up from germline, CDR1 is MNHEY and CDR2 is SMNVEV (reference sequence). The DNA for the CDR3 is TGTGCCAGCAGTTTGATGGGGGCCGGGGAGCTGTTTTTT. Its translation: CASSLMGAGELFF.